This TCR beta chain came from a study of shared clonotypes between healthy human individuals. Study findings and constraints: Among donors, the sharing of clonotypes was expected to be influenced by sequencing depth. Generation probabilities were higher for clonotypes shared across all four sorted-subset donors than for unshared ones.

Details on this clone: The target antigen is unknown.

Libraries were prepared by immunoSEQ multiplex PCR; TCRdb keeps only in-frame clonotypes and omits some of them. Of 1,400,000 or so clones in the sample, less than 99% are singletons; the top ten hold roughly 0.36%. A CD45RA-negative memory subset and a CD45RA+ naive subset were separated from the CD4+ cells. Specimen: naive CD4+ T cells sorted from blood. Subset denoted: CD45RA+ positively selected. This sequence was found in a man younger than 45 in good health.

The CDR3 region is CASTHRGKHTEAFF. The CDR3 nucleotides are TGTGCCAGCACCCACAGGGGGAAGCACACTGAAGCTTTCTTT. J is TRBJ1-1 and V is TRBV28; 8 bases line up with TRBD1. J lost 3 bases, V lost 7 bases, and 7 bases had no gene match. This CDR3 is 14 amino acids long. From germline, CDR1 is MDHEN and CDR2 SYDVKM.